The 31 T cell receptor beta chains presented below share a single source sample, sequenced in a study of T cell repertoires in cytomegalovirus infection. TCRdb used MiXCR to reprocess the reads, holding one entry per CDR3 protein. The sample records about 140,000 distinct CDR3 sequences, approximately 30% being singletons. What these receptors recognize is not known. This material consisted of CD8+ T cells from cultured PBMCs, taken from culture after CMV antigen stimulation. The receptors were sampled from a human donor in good health (CMV status not recorded). Some clones in this sample may be carry-over from other donors' samples.

This clonotype was found a few times. V gene TRBV27 combines with J gene TRBJ1-4, with D tentatively TRBD1 (5 bases). This CDR3 spans 15 amino acids. V was clipped by 4 bases and J by 5 bases, with 14 bases between them. The V gene's germline CDR1 is MNHEY and CDR2 SMNVEV (reference sequence). The CDR3 protein is CASSWGREGNEKLFF. The CDR3 nucleotides read TGTGCCAGCAGTTGGGGAAGGGAGGGGAATGAAAAACTGTTTTTT.

This chain joins TRBV19 and TRBJ1-1; D is unclear. The V gene lost 5 bases and the J gene lost 0 bases, with 16 bases spanning the gap. Germline values: CDR1 LNHDA, CDR2 SQIVND (reference sequence). This CDR3 has 16 amino acids. In nucleotides, the CDR3 is TGTGCCAGTAGTTTTGGTGTCGGGCTTATGAACACTGAAGCTTTCTTT. Its translation: CASSFGVGLMNTEAFF.

Only a few counts were recorded for this clonotype. The chain uses TRBV7-3 and TRBJ1-1; a weak D match, TRBD1 (6 bases). Germline V gives CDR1 SGHTA, CDR2 FQGTGA. Trimming cost V 6 bases and J 4 bases, with 15 bases left between them. There are 14 residues in the CDR3. The CDR3 sequence: CASSSQGGGTEAFF. The CDR3 bases are TGTGCCAGCAGTTCACAGGGAGGCGGCACTGAAGCTTTCTTT.

The chain carries TRBV5-4 and TRBJ1-1; D unresolved. Trimming cost V 1 base and J 7 bases, with 11 bases left between them. The germline V gene has CDR1 SGHNT and CDR2 YYREEE (reference sequence). The CDR3 consists of 13 residues. The CDR3 nucleotides are TGTGCCAGCAGCTTGCGAGGCGGGTTTGAAGCTTTCTTT. Translated, it gives CASSLRGGFEAFF. Full variable domain (outside the CDR3, taken from reference TRBV5-4 and TRBJ1-1): ETGVTQSPTHLIKTRGQQVTLRCSSQSGHNTVSWYQQALGQGPQFIFQYYREEENGRGNFPPRFSGLQFPNYSSELNVNALELDDSALYLCASSLRGGFEAFFGQGTRLTVV.

J is TRBJ1-1 and V is TRBV6-1; TRBD1 matches 7 bases. Germline CDR1 reads MNHNS; CDR2 reads SASEGT. With 6 bases clipped from V and 4 bases from J, the junction kept 5 bases outside the gene matches. The CDR3 length is 13 residues. The CDR3 region is CASRIQGFTEAFF. The DNA of the CDR3 is TGTGCCAGCAGGATACAGGGGTTCACTGAAGCTTTCTTT.

In its sample, this clonotype was seen many times. J is TRBJ1-5 and V is TRBV12-3 or TRBV12-4, with D unresolved. Trimming took 3 bases from V and 5 from J, leaving 5 bases between them. The CDR3 covers 12 residues. In nucleotides, the CDR3 is TGTGCCAGCAGTTTCGGGGATCAGCCCCAGCATTTT. This translates into CASSFGDQPQHF.

This clonotype was detected only a few times. The gene calls are TRBV7-8 and TRBJ2-1; D is perhaps TRBD2 (7 bases). CDR3 size: 12 residues. The V gene's germline CDR1 is SGHVS and CDR2 FQNEAQ. V lost 5 bases and J lost 10, with 12 bases in between. The CDR3 here is CASSPGGPEQFF. CDR3 DNA: TGTGCCAGCAGCCCCGGGGGGCCCGAGCAGTTCTTC.

This clonotype was observed at least ten times. CDR3 DNA sequence: TGTGCCAGCAGTCTGGGGGGCTATGGCTACACCTTC. As protein: CASSLGGYGYTF. The V call is TRBV7-8, the J call TRBJ1-2; TRBD1 is a possible D gene (5 bases). The CDR3 sequence is 12 residues long. The ends were cut back, 6 bases at V and 4 bases at J, with 9 bases in the middle. Per the germline V gene, CDR1 is SGHVS and CDR2 is FQNEAQ.

This clonotype came up many times. At one boundary the junction diverges from the germline segment, which might be a read error. The J gene is TRBJ2-5, the V gene TRBV7-6; D possibly corresponds to TRBD2 (5 bases). The CDR3 length is 11 residues. CDR1 and CDR2 (germline): SGHVS, FNYEAQ. The CDR3 DNA is TGTGCCAGCAGCCTAGACTACATAGCCGACTTC. Its translation is CASSLDYIADF.

In its sample, this clonotype was seen many times. The rearrangement uses TRBV7-2 and TRBJ2-1; no clear D gene. Looked up from germline, CDR1 is SGHTA and CDR2 is FQGNSA. Trimming took 5 bases from V and 7 from J, leaving 21 bases between them. This CDR3 spans 16 amino acids. This CDR3 reads CASSGPALELWNEQFF. Written as DNA, the CDR3 is TGTGCCAGCAGCGGACCGGCCCTCGAACTCTGGAATGAGCAGTTCTTC.

Concerning this clonotype itself: One end of the junction is discordant with germline, which a read error may explain. The V and J genes are TRBV7-9 and TRBJ1-6; no clear D. This CDR3 is 14 amino acids long. Germline V gene lookup returns CDR1 SEHNR and CDR2 FQNEAQ (reference sequence). This CDR3 reads CVSSQTEGREPLHF. The DNA of the CDR3 is TGTGTCAGCAGCCAAACCGAGGGTAGGGAACCCCTCCACTTT.

This clonotype has just a few counts. V is TRBV29-1 and J is TRBJ2-1; the D is unclear. V lost 3 bases, J lost 4 bases, and 7 bases lay in between. The CDR3 has 12 residues. CDR1 is SQVTM and CDR2 is ANQGSEA in the germline V gene. The CDR3 protein is CSVDAQYNEQFF. CDR3 coding DNA: TGCAGCGTTGATGCTCAGTACAATGAGCAGTTCTTC.

This clonotype turned up a few times. The rearrangement joins TRBV7-9 to TRBJ1-1; D remains unclear. The germline V gene has CDR1 SEHNR and CDR2 FQNEAQ (reference sequence). The CDR3 has 15 residues. With 0 bases removed from V and 1 base from J, the gap between germline ends came to 9 bases. The CDR3 bases are TGTGCCAGCAGCTTAGCGGCTCGCGGGAACACTGAAGCTTTCTTT. It translates to CASSLAARGNTEAFF.

V usage is TRBV28 and J usage is TRBJ2-2; D gene ambiguous. The V end lost 5 bases, the J end lost 6 bases, and 4 bases lay between the germline ends. Germline V gives CDR1 MDHEN, CDR2 SYDVKM. The CDR3 spans 11 residues. The CDR3 loop is CASSTPGELFF. Written as DNA, the CDR3 is TGTGCCAGCAGTACGCCCGGGGAGCTGTTTTTT.

The chain is built from TRBV5-1 and TRBJ2-2; D is uncertain. The germline CDR1 and CDR2 sequences are SGHRS and YFSETQ. The CDR3 runs to 14 residues. The V and J ends lost 4 bases and 9 bases respectively, with 16 bases between them. The DNA for the CDR3 is TGCGCCAGCAGCCTGCGACAAGAGTTTCGGGAGCTGTTTTTT. Translated, it gives CASSLRQEFRELFF.

The sample holds a few counts of this clonotype. V usage is TRBV5-1 and J usage is TRBJ2-6, with D uncertain. The germline V gene has CDR1 SGHRS and CDR2 YFSETQ. V was cut by 4 bases and J by 0 bases, with 5 bases left in between. The CDR3 loop spans 14 amino acids. The CDR3 region has the DNA TGCGCCAGCAGCCAAATCTCTGGGGCCAACGTCCTGACTTTC. Its protein product is CASSQISGANVLTF.

This clonotype was observed many times. The V and J genes are TRBV7-2 and TRBJ2-3; possibly TRBD2 for D (5 bases). Trimming pared 2 bases from V and 0 bases from J, leaving 15 bases between. Germline values: CDR1 SGHTA, CDR2 FQGNSA. The CDR3 is 17 residues long. CDR3 sequence: CASSLRPPGGSTDTQYF. As DNA, the CDR3 is TGTGCCAGCAGCTTAAGGCCCCCTGGCGGGAGCACAGATACGCAGTATTTT.

This chain connects TRBV6-5 to TRBJ1-2; 11 bases map to TRBD1. The CDR3 extends over 13 amino acids. The germline gives CDR1 MNHEY, CDR2 SVGAGI. The ends lost 7 bases at V and 4 bases at J; junction bases unmatched: 2. CDR3 loop: CASMDRGPYGYTF. The CDR3 DNA reads TGTGCCAGCATGGACAGGGGGCCCTATGGCTACACCTTC.

The table lists this clonotype with many counts. Mismatch with germline at one junction end may stem from a read error. The chain is built from TRBV7-2 and TRBJ2-1; 8 bases fit TRBD2. The CDR3 covers 16 residues. Germline values: CDR1 SGHTA, CDR2 FQGNSA. CDR3 loop: CASSLGASGPYNEQFF. For the CDR3, the DNA is TGTGCCAGCAGCTTAGGGGCTAGCGGGCCCTATAATGAGCAGTTCTTC.

There are a few counts of this clonotype. This chain uses TRBV7-8 with TRBJ1-4, with a weak D call TRBD1 (6 bases). Trimming removed 0 bases from V and 7 bases from J, with 12 bases in between. The germline V gene encodes CDR1 SGHVS and CDR2 FQNEAQ. The CDR3 is made up of 15 amino acids. CDR3 nucleotide sequence: TGTGCCAGCAGCTTAGCGGGACATACGTTTGAAAAACTGTTTTTT. It encodes CASSLAGHTFEKLFF.

This clonotype has just a few counts. The chain couples TRBV18 to TRBJ1-2, with D possibly being TRBD1 (5 bases). The CDR3 consists of 13 residues. Germline loops: CDR1 KGHSH, CDR2 LQKENI. V dropped 3 bases and J dropped 4 bases, with 9 bases sitting between them. CDR3 amino acids: CASSPGDGYGYTF. CDR3 DNA: TGTGCCAGCTCACCGGGGGACGGCTATGGCTACACCTTC.

This clonotype showed up just a few times. This chain links TRBV11-1 with TRBJ2-7; D is possibly TRBD1 (5 bases). Germline V gene sequence: CDR1 SGHAT, CDR2 FQDESV (reference sequence). The V end was cut by 2 bases, the J end by 2 bases, with 10 bases between. The CDR3 totals 14 residues. The CDR3 here is CASSLSGYTYEQYF. CDR3 nucleotides: TGTGCCAGCAGCTTATCAGGGTATACCTACGAGCAGTACTTC. Looking up the rest from reference TRBV11-1 and TRBJ2-7 gives the full variable domain: EAEVAQSPRYKITEKSQAVAFWCDPISGHATLYWYRQILGQGPELLVQFQDESVVDDSQLPKDRFSAERLKGVDSTLKIQPAELGDSAMYLCASSLSGYTYEQYFGPGTRLTVT.

J is TRBJ1-2 and V is TRBV29-1; D might be TRBD1 (5 bases). In germline, CDR1 is SQVTM, CDR2 ANQGSEA. V dropped 6 bases and J dropped 2 bases, with 10 bases sitting between them. This CDR3 is built from 12 residues. The CDR3 DNA reads TGCAGCGTGCAGGGACGGAACTATGGCTACACCTTC. This gives the protein CSVQGRNYGYTF.

Comment on this clonotype: A much larger clone differs from this one at a single base, so this may be a read error. The chain uses TRBV7-2 and TRBJ2-3, with D tentatively TRBD2 (5 bases). The germline V gene encodes CDR1 SGHTA and CDR2 FQGNSA. This CDR3 is 15 amino acids long. For the CDR3, the DNA is TGTGCCAGCAGCTTAGGAAGCTCTAGCACAGATATGCAGTATTTT. Protein product: CASSLGSSSTDMQYF.

As DNA, the CDR3 is TGTGCCAGCAGCCCAGGGGTGAGCTATGGCTACACCTTC. Translating gives CASSPGVSYGYTF. This chain connects TRBV5-6 to TRBJ1-2; D is possibly TRBD1 (6 bases). The CDR3 sequence is 13 residues long. Trimming stripped 4 bases from V and 4 bases from J, with 11 bases between. Looked up from germline, CDR1 is SGHDT and CDR2 is YYEEEE. Based on the CDR3 plus reference TRBV5-6 and TRBJ1-2, the full variable domain is DAGVTQSPTHLIKTRGQQVTLRCSPKSGHDTVSWYQQALGQGPQFIFQYYEEEERQRGNFPDRFSGHQFPNYSSELNVNALLLGDSALYLCASSPGVSYGYTFGSGTRLTVV.

The chain uses TRBV20-1 and TRBJ2-2; TRBD2 might be the D (6 bases). The CDR3 extends over 17 amino acids. Germline-derived CDR1 and CDR2 are DFQATT and SNEGSKA (reference sequence). The V end lost 0 bases, the J end lost 2 bases, and 16 bases lay between the germline ends. The CDR3 nucleotides are TGCAGTGCTAGAGATTATAGTGGGACTCCCAACACCGGGGAGCTGTTTTTT. This sequence encodes CSARDYSGTPNTGELFF.

The chain links TRBV9 to TRBJ1-5; possible D gene TRBD1, 6 bases. With 4 bases removed from V and 6 bases from J, the gap between germline ends came to 14 bases. The CDR3 is 14 residues long. The germline V gene encodes CDR1 SGDLS and CDR2 YYNGEE. CDR3 nucleotides: TGTGCCAGCAGCCCGACAGGAATTTTTCAGCCCCAGCATTTT. It is translated as CASSPTGIFQPQHF.

The V and J genes are TRBV7-8 and TRBJ1-6; 7 positions match TRBD1. The length of the CDR3 is 17 residues. Germline lookup yields CDR1 SGHVS and CDR2 FQNEAQ. V lost 5 bases, J lost 7 bases, and 14 bases stayed unmatched. DNA for the CDR3: TGTGCCAGCAGCCCAAACTCGGGGGGACAGCTAAATTCACCCCTCCACTTT. Translated, it gives CASSPNSGGQLNSPLHF.

This clonotype was seen repeatedly, ten times or more. The chain couples TRBV28 to TRBJ2-6; TRBD1 aligns across 7 bases. CDR1 is MDHEN, CDR2 SYDVKM, per germline. The junction had 10 bases not matched to a gene; V was cut back by 3 bases and J by 2 bases. The CDR3 is 18 amino acids. CDR3 DNA sequence: TGTGCCAGCAGTTTCTCCACCGTCACAGGGGCTGGGGCCAACGTCCTGACTTTC. It yields the protein CASSFSTVTGAGANVLTF. Variable domain in full (rest from reference TRBV28 and TRBJ2-6): DVKVTQSSRYLVKRTGEKVFLECVQDMDHENMFWYRQDPGLGLRLIYFSYDVKMKEKGDIPEGYSVSREKKERFSLILESASTNQTSMYLCASSFSTVTGAGANVLTFGAGSRLTVL.

This clonotype showed up just a few times. The chain joins TRBV27 to TRBJ1-6; possibly TRBD1 for D (5 bases). The CDR3 extends over 13 amino acids. With 6 bases removed from V and 7 bases from J, the gap between germline ends came to 10 bases. Germline V gene lookup returns CDR1 MNHEY and CDR2 SMNVEV (reference sequence). The CDR3 region is CASRQQGNSPLHF. The CDR3 DNA reads TGTGCCAGCAGGCAGCAGGGAAATTCACCCCTCCACTTT.

This clonotype was observed a handful of times. The CDR3 is CASNFIKGSNQPQHF. CDR3 nucleotides: TGTGCCAGCAACTTCATTAAGGGGAGCAATCAGCCCCAGCATTTT. This chain uses TRBV5-6 with TRBJ1-5; D perhaps matches TRBD1 (5 bases). With 6 bases removed from V and 1 base from J, the gap between germline ends came to 14 bases. Germline loops: CDR1 SGHDT, CDR2 YYEEEE. The CDR3 is 15 residues long.